The rows below give T cell receptor beta chains drawn from one sample of a study of sequential checkpoint blockade in melanoma. Some clones are missing from TCRdb's copy, which holds only in-frame ones; the method was immunoSEQ multiplex PCR. This table has around 2,000 clones, roughly 24% appearing once. The sequenced sample was tumor tissue (inferred from file names), obtained from a patient given nivolumab and ipilimumab in sequence. These receptors all come from a human donor with melanoma. CDR3s include the opening cysteine and the closing phenylalanine or tryptophan. The D gene is left open where the match is weak. Some rows have no size entry. The others give once, few or many, or a class for an expanded clone.

v_call	d_call	j_call	clone_size	cdr3_aa	cdr3_nt
TRBV6-8	.	TRBJ1-2	.	CASQEFDYGYTF	TGTGCCAGTCAGGAGTTTGACTATGGCTACACCTTC
TRBV7-4	TRBD1	TRBJ1-1	few	CASSIPAGGQTEAFF	TGTGCCAGCAGCATACCGGCAGGGGGCCAGACTGAAGCTTTCTTT
TRBV11-3	.	TRBJ2-7	few	CASSTWTESSYEQYF	TGTGCCAGCAGCACCTGGACCGAAAGCTCCTACGAGCAGTACTTC
TRBV6-7	TRBD2	TRBJ2-1	.	CASSYSASGHNEQFF	TGTGCCAGCAGTTACTCGGCTAGCGGACACAATGAGCAGTTCTTC
TRBV29-1	.	TRBJ1-2	.	CSVERQPLGGYTF	TGCAGCGTTGAACGTCAGCCTCTCGGGGGCTACACCTTC
TRBV11-3	.	TRBJ2-2	few	CASSWGHQNTGELFF	TGTGCCAGCAGCTGGGGACACCAGAACACCGGGGAGCTGTTTTTT
TRBV14	TRBD2	TRBJ2-1	few	CASSQATGGPYNEQFF	TGTGCCAGCAGCCAAGCAACGGGGGGGCCCTACAATGAGCAGTTCTTC
TRBV5-1	.	TRBJ2-5	few	CASSLSLDRETQYF	TGCGCCAGCAGCTTGTCGCTGGATCGGGAGACCCAGTACTTC
TRBV6-8	TRBD2	TRBJ2-7	medium-sized	CATGGGPSYEQYF	TGTGCCACGGGCGGGGGGCCCTCCTACGAGCAGTACTTC
TRBV9	.	TRBJ2-5	large	CASSEDTGAETQYF	TGTGCCAGCAGCGAGGACACCGGGGCGGAGACCCAGTACTTC
TRBV9	.	TRBJ2-3	.	CASSVRGAADTQYF	TGTGCCAGCAGTGTTCGGGGTGCGGCAGATACGCAGTATTTT
TRBV1	.	TRBJ2-4	few	CASSQGPTAKNIQYF	TGCGCCAGCAGCCAAGGTCCTACAGCTAAAAACATTCAGTACTTC
TRBV6-8	.	TRBJ2-7	few	CASGRGSTYEQYF	TGTGCCAGCGGGAGGGGGAGTACCTACGAGCAGTACTTC
TRBV5-1	TRBD2	TRBJ2-3	few	CASSPSGGSLDTQYF	TGCGCCAGCAGCCCTAGCGGGGGGTCCTTAGATACGCAGTATTTT
TRBV5-1	TRBD2	TRBJ2-3	.	CASSLETSGYTQYF	TGCGCCAGCAGCTTGGAGACTAGCGGATATACGCAGTATTTT
TRBV11-3	.	TRBJ2-6	many	CASSVMGRLSGANVLTF	TGTGCCAGCAGTGTGATGGGACGCCTCTCTGGGGCCAACGTCCTGACTTTC
TRBV29-1	.	TRBJ1-1	.	CSVTGHLNTEAFF	TGCAGCGTTACGGGACACCTAAACACTGAAGCTTTCTTT
TRBV9	.	TRBJ1-2	.	CATSGINYGYTF	TGTGCCACCTCGGGGATCAACTATGGCTACACCTTC
TRBV2	TRBD1	TRBJ2-2	.	CASSQWDRGTGELFF	TGTGCCAGCAGCCAATGGGACAGGGGCACCGGGGAGCTGTTTTTT
TRBV19	.	TRBJ2-2	few	CATQTGITGELFF	TGTGCCACTCAGACAGGCATCACCGGGGAGCTGTTTTTT
TRBV30	TRBD1	TRBJ2-5	.	CAWNKNRGIGETQYF	TGTGCCTGGAATAAAAACAGGGGGATTGGAGAGACCCAGTACTTC
TRBV6-8	.	TRBJ1-2	.	CASSYSRAGGYGYTF	TGTGCCAGCAGTTACTCGAGGGCGGGAGGGTATGGCTACACCTTC
TRBV18	.	TRBJ1-4	once	CASSPDLFTNEKLFF	TGTGCCAGCTCACCAGATTTATTCACTAATGAAAAACTGTTTTTT
TRBV28	.	TRBJ1-1	few	CASSIQGWAAFF	TGTGCCAGCAGTATCCAGGGTTGGGCAGCTTTCTTT
TRBV11-3	TRBD2	TRBJ2-7	medium-sized	CASSLGGTSGAYSYEQYF	TGTGCCAGCAGCTTAGGGGGGACTAGCGGGGCTTACTCCTACGAGCAGTACTTC
TRBV5-1	TRBD2	TRBJ2-5	few	CASSPLLAGSITQETQYF	TGCGCCAGCAGCCCTCTACTAGCGGGGTCCATCACCCAAGAGACCCAGTACTTC
TRBV5-1	TRBD2	TRBJ2-7	.	CASRGSGNAPRQYF	TGCGCCAGCAGGGGTAGCGGGAACGCCCCCCGGCAGTACTTC
TRBV9	.	TRBJ1-6	few	CASRMKQDPNSPLHF	TGTGCCAGCAGGATGAAACAGGACCCTAATTCACCCCTCCACTTT
TRBV9	TRBD1	TRBJ1-6	few	CASSEQGARNSPLHF	TGTGCCAGCAGTGAACAGGGGGCGCGGAATTCACCCCTCCACTTT
TRBV19	.	TRBJ1-1	.	CASSILAGANTEAFF	TGTGCCAGTAGTATTTTGGCAGGGGCGAACACTGAAGCTTTCTTT
TRBV9	TRBD2	TRBJ2-5	few	CASSGASGKTQYF	TGTGCCAGCAGTGGAGCTAGCGGGAAGACCCAGTACTTC
TRBV9	.	TRBJ2-2	.	CASKPPSNTGELFF	TGTGCCAGCAAACCTCCTTCGAACACCGGGGAGCTGTTTTTT
TRBV6-8	TRBD2	TRBJ2-5	few	CASSYSEATVGGETQYF	TGTGCCAGCAGTTACTCGGAGGCTACCGTGGGAGGGGAGACCCAGTACTTC
TRBV5-1	.	TRBJ2-5	once	CASSLVTGRETQYF	TGCGCCAGCAGCTTGGTCACAGGCCGAGAGACCCAGTACTTC
TRBV6-8	TRBD1	TRBJ1-2	.	CASRTGTGANYGYTF	TGTGCCAGCAGGACAGGGACAGGAGCTAACTATGGCTACACCTTC
TRBV6-7	.	TRBJ2-7	.	CASSSTGPSEQYF	TGTGCCAGCAGCTCCACAGGGCCCAGCGAGCAGTACTTC
TRBV6-8	TRBD1	TRBJ1-5	medium-sized	CASNPTGGENQPQHF	TGTGCCAGCAATCCGACAGGGGGCGAAAATCAGCCCCAGCATTTT
TRBV4-1	TRBD1	TRBJ1-6	.	CASSQNRGSYSPLHF	TGCGCCAGCAGCCAAAACAGGGGATCGTATTCACCCCTCCACTTT
TRBV6-8	TRBD2	TRBJ2-5	many	CASRPLAGQETQYF	TGTGCCAGCAGACCCTTAGCGGGGCAAGAGACCCAGTACTTC
TRBV6-8	.	TRBJ2-3	.	CASSRGSARDTQYF	TGTGCCAGCAGTAGGGGGTCGGCTCGGGATACGCAGTATTTT
TRBV5-1	TRBD1	TRBJ1-2	.	CASSLEPGQGLGYGYTF	TGCGCCAGCAGCTTGGAGCCGGGACAGGGTCTCGGCTATGGCTACACCTTC
TRBV6-7	.	TRBJ2-6	once	CASSYSNSSGANVLTF	TGTGCCAGCAGTTACTCGAACAGCTCTGGGGCCAACGTCCTGACTTTC
TRBV11-3	TRBD1	TRBJ2-1	medium-sized	CASSIPGQGPYNEQFF	TGTGCCAGCAGCATACCGGGACAGGGGCCCTACAATGAGCAGTTCTTC
TRBV6-8	.	TRBJ1-6	.	CASSGHHNSPLHF	TGTGCCAGCAGTGGGCACCATAATTCACCCCTCCACTTT
TRBV9	.	TRBJ1-1	few	CASSEAPGPSATEAFF	TGTGCCAGCAGCGAGGCCCCCGGTCCTTCAGCCACTGAAGCTTTCTTT
TRBV28	TRBD2	TRBJ2-1	few	CASSPASGGAAYNEQFF	TGTGCCAGCAGCCCAGCGAGCGGGGGTGCTGCCTACAATGAGCAGTTCTTC
TRBV19	.	TRBJ1-3	few	CASSPPRGNGNTIYF	TGTGCCAGTAGTCCCCCCAGAGGGAATGGAAACACCATATATTTT
TRBV11-3	.	TRBJ1-1	large	CASSLVFSGTEAFF	TGTGCCAGCAGCTTGGTGTTCTCTGGCACTGAAGCTTTCTTT
TRBV6-8	TRBD1	TRBJ1-6	few	CASSRPNRGEGNSPLHF	TGTGCCAGCAGCCGACCCAACAGGGGCGAGGGAAATTCACCCCTCCACTTT
TRBV15	.	TRBJ2-5	hyperexpanded	CATSQAGAYQETQYF	TGTGCCACCAGCCAAGCAGGGGCCTACCAAGAGACCCAGTACTTC